One and the same sample provided the 10 T cell receptor beta chains below, sequenced in a study of control samples from healthy donors and cancer patients (dated by TCRdb to the early 2020s). The library was generated by the immunoSEQ multiplex PCR assay. TCRdb took this table from immuneACCESS and kept in-frame rearrangements with V and J called. Such tables lack part of the clones; where checked against another copy, unresolved V genes explain under half of the gap, and the rest is unexplained. Here the sample has about 120,000 clones; 75% to 90% occur a single time. In total, the top ten clones hold about 1% of the sample. The sequenced sample consisted of PBMCs. All receptors come from a woman in her forties or fifties with colorectal cancer.

The genes are TRBV10-3 and TRBJ1-5, with a weak D call TRBD1 (5 bases). This CDR3 is 14 amino acids long. Between the trimmed V and J ends, which lost 3 bases and 0 bases, there was a span of 6 bases. Per the germline V gene, CDR1 is ENHRY and CDR2 is SYGVKD. In DNA form, the CDR3 reads TGTGCCATCAGTGAAGGGGTTAGCAATCAGCCCCAGCATTTT. Translated, it gives CAISEGVSNQPQHF.

The V gene is TRBV9, the J gene TRBJ2-5; 10 positions agree with TRBD1. Germline V gene lookup returns CDR1 SGDLS and CDR2 YYNGEE. This CDR3 is built from 14 residues. Germline trimming cut 5 bases from V and 4 bases from J; bases unmatched to any gene: 5. CDR3 sequence: CASSDRTGGETQYF. CDR3 DNA: TGTGCCAGCAGTGATCGGACAGGGGGAGAGACCCAGTACTTC.

The chain recombines TRBV5-8 with TRBJ2-5; no firm D call. The V and J ends lost 2 bases and 4 bases respectively, with 6 bases between them. The CDR3 loop spans 12 amino acids. Germline V lookup: CDR1 SGHTS, CDR2 YDEGEE. This CDR3 is CASSFERETQYF. Here the CDR3 DNA reads TGTGCCAGCAGCTTTGAACGAGAGACCCAGTACTTC.

The chain has TRBV29-1 and TRBJ2-7; possibly TRBD2 for D (5 bases). The V and J ends lost 1 base and 0 bases respectively, with 10 bases between them. Per the germline V gene, CDR1 is SQVTM and CDR2 is ANQGSEA. The CDR3 totals 14 residues. CDR3 sequence (DNA): TGCAGCGTTGAAGCGAGACGGGGCTCCTACGAGCAGTACTTC. Amino acid sequence: CSVEARRGSYEQYF.

The J gene is TRBJ2-2, the V gene TRBV7-3, with TRBD2 matching over 9 bases. The CDR3 sequence is 19 residues long. Germline V gene data show CDR1 as SGHTA and CDR2 as FQGTGA. With V trimmed by 1 base and J by 0 bases, 9 bases remained unmatched. The CDR3 is CASSLKILAGSANTGELFF. CDR3 coding DNA: TGTGCCAGCAGCTTAAAGATCCTAGCGGGAAGCGCGAACACCGGGGAGCTGTTTTTT.

This sequence joins TRBV10-3 and TRBJ2-6; TRBD1 might be the D (6 bases). Germline-derived CDR1 and CDR2 are ENHRY and SYGVKD. This CDR3 contains 14 residues. Deletions cut 6 bases from V and 0 bases from J, with 6 bases between. The CDR3 protein is CAIRDSSGANVLTF. DNA of the CDR3: TGTGCCATCAGGGACAGCTCTGGGGCCAACGTCCTGACTTTC.

The gene calls are TRBV10-3 and TRBJ1-1; TRBD1 is a possible D gene (5 bases). Germline lookup yields CDR1 ENHRY and CDR2 SYGVKD. The CDR3 sequence is 14 residues long. Trimming removed 6 bases from V and 0 bases from J, with 11 bases in between. The CDR3 DNA reads as TGTGCCATCAGCCTCGACAGCTTGAACACTGAAGCTTTCTTT. Residues: CAISLDSLNTEAFF.

CDR3 region: CASSSQAGSDTQYF. CDR3 DNA sequence: TGTGCCAGCAGCTCTCAGGCGGGGTCGGATACGCAGTATTTT. This sequence joins TRBV7-3 and TRBJ2-3; tentative D call: TRBD2 (6 bases). The germline CDR1 and CDR2 sequences are SGHTA and FQGTGA. Trimming stripped 4 bases from V and 6 bases from J, with 14 bases between. The CDR3 consists of 14 residues.

V and J are TRBV5-1 and TRBJ2-3; 9 bases map to TRBD2. The germline V gene has CDR1 SGHRS and CDR2 YFSETQ. The CDR3 is 14 residues long. V shed 7 bases, J shed 4 bases, and the junction held 7 bases outside the gene matches. This CDR3 reads CASAGGAPADTQYF. The CDR3 region has the DNA TGCGCCAGCGCGGGGGGGGCGCCTGCAGATACGCAGTATTTT.

J is TRBJ2-3 and V is TRBV5-6; possibly TRBD1 for D (6 bases). Trimming shortened V by 4 bases and J by 0 bases, and 18 bases separated the two germline ends. Germline CDR1 SGHDT, CDR2 YYEEEE. The CDR3 length is 17 residues. Here the CDR3 DNA reads TGTGCCAGCAGCCCGGGCGTAGGACAGCCTAGCACAGATACGCAGTATTTT. It codes for CASSPGVGQPSTDTQYF.